This T cell receptor (beta chain) was recorded in a study of blood T cell repertoires in COVID-19. Trimming removed 3 bases at V and 5 bases at J, with 15 bases between. The V gene's germline CDR1 is SGDLS and CDR2 YYNGEE. The CDR3 runs 14 residues. As processed by the authors: Amplification with reference gene primers provided the estimates of nucleated cell counts. TCRdb's copy holds only in-frame clones and misses some; the assay was immunoSEQ multiplex PCR. Clone size and the V and J calls come from that table; the DNA yielded D and trimming. The repertoire includes a few hundred thousand clones, roughly nine tenths of them detected once, and less than 1.2% sits in the top ten.

The source material was PBMCs or T cells enriched from blood (not recorded which). The V and J genes are TRBV9 and TRBJ2-7; possible D gene TRBD1, 7 bases. The source of this sequence is a man younger than 30 who had recovered from COVID-19. The CDR3 protein is CASSANTGEDEQYF. The DNA for the CDR3 is TGTGCCAGCAGCGCAAACACAGGGGAGGACGAGCAGTACTTC.